This TCR beta chain was recovered during a study of PD-1 blockade in mismatch repair-deficient tumors. Across the study: Patients had approximately 12 mismatch repair-deficient cancer types, all previously treated and progressing.

Study results and caveats: Tumor-resident clones, often absent from pretreatment blood, expanded after pembrolizumab and then contracted.

Trimming removed 0 bases from V and 8 bases from J, with 19 bases in between. The germline V gene has CDR1 SGHAT and CDR2 FQNNGV. The CDR3 is 17 residues long. The method was immunoSEQ multiplex PCR; TCRdb's version includes in-frame clones alone and lacks a portion of them. Of about 39,000 clones detected, approximately 80% appear once; the ten largest clones hold roughly 0.98%. Every patient had mismatch repair deficiency by PCR or immunohistochemistry. The TCR-sequenced patients were a few responders to pembrolizumab. As for this clone: What it recognizes is unknown.

The chain couples TRBV11-2 to TRBJ1-4; tentative D call: TRBD1 (6 bases). This specimen consisted of PBMCs, obtained roughly 40 weeks after starting pembrolizumab. This TCR was recovered from an adult with mismatch repair-deficient cancer. This chain's CDR3 is CASSLDWGQGTLEKLFF. CDR3 in DNA: TGTGCCAGCAGCTTAGATTGGGGCCAGGGGACCTTGGAAAAACTGTTTTTT.